The T cell receptor (beta chain) under discussion was sequenced for a study of cytomegalovirus exposure and HLA in healthy donors (dated by TCRdb to 2017 to 2019). About the study as a whole: In an earlier analysis of several hundred of the donors, 276 Gb of sequence data and 100 million or so unique TCR beta sequences from roughly 190 million T cells were reported. The study aimed to test whether signatures of past pathogen exposure could be identified by cataloging public T cell receptors. To study patterns of TCR occurrence, a later analysis re-analyzed previously published TCR beta repertoires from 666 donors and added high-resolution HLA genotyping. Donor age, sex, ethnicity and CMV serostatus were collected together with the repertoire data. Across around 400 genotyped donors of the cohort, an average of roughly 250,000 unique TCR beta nucleotide sequences per donor were sequenced, and roughly 18% of those sequences were non-productive. The study combined high-throughput TCR immunosequencing, statistical association of individual TCRs with disease status, and machine learning to predict cytomegalovirus infection status. The number of donors typed differed by locus, with roughly 629-640 for A, B, C, DRB1 and DQB1, roughly 520 for DQA1, 606 for DPA1, and 472 for DPB1. Several DR-DQ haplotypes were handled as single units for association and clustering because linkage in the cohort was strong. Approximately 300 gigabases of sequencing data and 70 million to 95 million unique TCR sequences made up an early release that covered over 550 HLA-typed donors. Genome-wide SNP genotypes for about 65% of the 666 donors were used in a later genetic analysis, which treated that subset as a discovery cohort. In an earlier analysis of a few hundred of the donors, high-throughput TCR beta sequencing was used to judge whether each TCR beta V gene segment behaved as functional or pseudogenic. All discovery cohort repertoires had been generated on a single sequencing platform. In addition to the first cohort of approximately 650 subjects, a separate validation cohort of approximately 110 different subjects was used. Rather than drawing on any new phenotypic data, the later analysis identified candidate immune exposures from TCR beta sequences and the way those sequences occurred across donors. HLA typing covered class I and class II loci at four-digit resolution. Of the roughly 400 genotyped donors, roughly 80% fell in the genetic ancestry cluster associated with self-reported Caucasian donors. The T cell repertoires of some 700 subjects were profiled by immunosequencing and related to cytomegalovirus serostatus. General conclusions and limits of the study: Because counts were too low, seventeen rarely observed V segments, including chromosome 9 orphons, were excluded from the earlier analysis of some 590 of the donors. At a false discovery rate of 0.05, a later analysis linked approximately 18,000 TCR beta sequences to specific HLA alleles. The 87-base-pair reads could not distinguish some IMGT-functional V segments, including TRBV6-2 and TRBV6-3, so those segments were excluded. CMV serostatus was the only immune exposure information available for the cohort. The classifier was reported to diagnose cytomegalovirus status with high specificity and sensitivity in both the original and validation cohorts. In this cohort, only TCR beta chains were sequenced, and detectable features were limited by the absence of alpha or paired-chain data. V-gene and J-gene trimming of TCR beta chains was associated with a missense DCLRE1C variant in a later genetic analysis, and the association was replicated in an independent cohort. Correlated functional status among segregating V segments might reflect linkage disequilibrium, but an unknown experimental factor could not be ruled out. According to the authors, the approach could potentially be generalized to other disease states and immunological phenotypes. Because HLA typing was missing for some donors at each locus, association tests included only the typed subset. A cluster of highly shared sequence variants was judged likely to represent a technical artifact of the sequencing pipeline. Sequencing depth was assumed to be roughly uniform across donors in the presence/absence analyses, though that assumption may not hold. Most TCR sequences were observed very rarely across donors, whereas some public TCRs were present in many individuals. A later analysis found that most CMV-associated TCR beta chains appeared HLA-restricted, with HLA associations seemingly driven largely by CMV exposure. According to a later analysis, TCR association rates differed among HLA loci, with DRB1 alleles showing the most associated TCRs and HLA-C alleles showing the fewest. Broadly in line with IMGT annotations, most TCR beta V segments showed up in productive rearrangements about 90% or about 30% of the time in an earlier analysis of some 590 of the donors. Assigning TCR associations to individual alleles was difficult when HLA alleles, especially DR and DQ, strongly co-occurred. In a later analysis, HLA-associated TCR beta chains showed more clonal expansion and lower generation probabilities than non-associated chains that were equally common. A further reported finding was that TCR beta sequences accurately predicted the HLA-A and HLA-B alleles for most subjects in the first cohort. The study listed 150 to 200 TCR beta chains as associated with cytomegalovirus. In a later analysis, several top co-occurrence clusters were reported to appear linked to parvovirus B19, influenza, CMV and Epstein-Barr virus. A few of the identified cytomegalovirus-associated TCR beta chains were confirmed in vitro to be specific for cytomegalovirus antigens. According to a later genetic analysis, donors in an Asian-associated ancestry cluster had fewer N-insertions in productive TCRs than the approximately 690-donor mean.

At the junction V is shortened by 1 base and J by 6 bases; bases outside the gene matches: 2. From a lookup of the germline V gene, CDR1 and CDR2 are SGHVS and FNYEAQ. Spanning cysteine to phenylalanine, the CDR3 consists of 14 amino acids. CDR3 DNA only is kept here, 42 bases in frame from base 1. Turning to this clone: The antigen it binds to is not known. Base qualities are not recorded, but no much larger clone differs from it by a single base.

Receptor amplification or capture employed the immunoSEQ multiplex PCR assay. For the multiplex PCR, a mixture combining 60 forward primers for TCR Vbeta segments and 13 reverse primers for TCR Jbeta segments was used. The CDR3 region of rearranged TCR beta genes was amplified from genomic DNA by a multiplex PCR assay. On the Illumina HiSeq System, the amplified TCR beta libraries were sequenced as 87-base-pair reads. Regarding the original processing steps: In a later analysis, tens of millions of unique TCR beta chains were counted across the approximately 640 repertoires, and approximately 11 million of these chains were shared by at least two donors. To remove PCR and sequencing errors, raw reads were error-corrected and collapsed into unique sequences using a nearest-neighbor algorithm that merged closely related sequences. CDR3 sequences were aligned to IMGT reference sequences to assign V, D and J gene segments. For a sequence to be retained, a match of at least six nucleotides to both a V gene segment and a J gene segment was required. A rearrangement was called productive if the CDR3 had no stop codons and remained in frame with V and J, and every other rearrangement was called non-productive. CDR3 was defined according to IMGT convention as the region running from the second conserved V-encoded cysteine to the conserved J-encoded phenylalanine. The earlier analysis of 500 to 750 of the donors excluded any sequence lacking an unambiguous match to a single V gene segment. In an earlier analysis of 587 of the donors, V segments were called functional above 56.7% productive rearrangements and were called segregating when the between-donor standard deviation exceeded 5%. A statistical classification framework was built to diagnose cytomegalovirus status from the catalog of TCR beta chain sequences. V and J gene assignment, in a later analysis, came from comparing TCR nucleotide sequences with IMGT/GENE-DB human TR gene sequences. The TCRdist pipeline was used in a later analysis to assign CDR3 sequences and most-parsimonious VDJ recombination scenarios. A later analysis defined each TCR beta chain by its CDR3 amino acid sequence plus V-gene family, and excluded reads lacking a unique V-gene family. As a way to deal with suspected cross-contamination and a sequencing artifact, a later analysis dropped 500 to 700 nucleotide sequences that were highly shared and had low generation probability. For each public chain, a later analysis derived a clonal expansion index from normalized ranks of inferred template counts within each repertoire. In a later analysis, generation probabilities were computed with a VDJ recombination model fitted to out-of-frame rearrangements, and the resulting probabilities were checked against IGoR. In a later analysis, hypergeometric tests were used to score TCR-TCR, TCR-HLA and TCR-CMV co-occurrence, with a repertoire-size bias correction applied to TCR pairs. False discovery rates were estimated in a later analysis by permuting HLA or CMV assignments 20 times. In a later analysis, co-occurring TCRs were grouped with DBSCAN, and TCRdist sequence similarity was added when clustering was performed within HLA-allele-positive subsets. For co-occurrence clustering, repertoires with fewer than 30,000 or more than 120,000 public chains were excluded, along with five repertoires with anomalous nucleotide sharing. TCRdb's version of the immuneACCESS table is confined to in-frame rearrangements and falls short of the full clone set. An unresolved V gene accounts for under half of the shortfall where checked; the remainder is of unknown origin. V, J and clone size are those of that table, while D and trimming were read from the DNA. This sample holds some 120,000 clones; 81% were observed only once. In total, the top ten clones hold around 2% of the sample.

The cohort consisted of approximately 670 healthy bone marrow donors. At the time of sampling, every cohort member was nominally healthy, though immune exposures that went unrecorded were likely present. The donor was CMV seronegative and was included in the group of 352 seronegative cohort members. Each donor provided a peripheral blood sample, and peripheral blood mononuclear cells were used for TCR beta sequencing. The Qiagen DNeasy Blood Extraction Kit was used to extract genomic DNA from the blood cell samples. The V gene is TRBV7-6 and the J gene is TRBJ2-7, with 11 central nucleotides matching TRBD1. Material: PBMCs. This clonotype was obtained from a man aged 18 to 30 in good health and CMV-seronegative. The CDR3 reads as follows: CASSLGTGGSEQYF. The nucleotide sequence is TGTGCCAGCAGCTTAGGGACAGGGGGCAGCGAGCAGTACTTC.